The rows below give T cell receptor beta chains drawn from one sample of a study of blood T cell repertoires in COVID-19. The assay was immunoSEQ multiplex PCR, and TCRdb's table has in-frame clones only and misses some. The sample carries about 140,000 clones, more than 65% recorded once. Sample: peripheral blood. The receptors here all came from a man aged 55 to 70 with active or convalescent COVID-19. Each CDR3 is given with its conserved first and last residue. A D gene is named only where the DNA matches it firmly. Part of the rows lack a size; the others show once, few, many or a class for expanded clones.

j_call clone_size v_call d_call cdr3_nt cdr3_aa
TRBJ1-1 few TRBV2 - TGTGCCAGCAGTGAAGACAGGTTTAGGGCTTTCTTT CASSEDRFRAFF
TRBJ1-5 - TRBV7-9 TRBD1 TGTGCCAGCAGCCGATTTGGGACAGGGGGGCCCAATCAGCCCCAGCATTTT CASSRFGTGGPNQPQHF
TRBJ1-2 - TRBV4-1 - TGCGCCAGCAGCCCTGCGGGGAGGGTTGGAGACGGCTACACCTTC CASSPAGRVGDGYTF
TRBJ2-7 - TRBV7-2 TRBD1 TGTGCCAGCAGCTTAGCGACAGGGGGGACCCTCCTCTACGAGCAGTACTTC CASSLATGGTLLYEQYF
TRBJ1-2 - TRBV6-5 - TGTGCCAGCAGTTCACAGGGTGCCTATGGCTACACCTTC CASSSQGAYGYTF
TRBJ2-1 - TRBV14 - TGTGCCAGCAGCCCCTTGGACAGCTACAATGAGCAGTTCTTC CASSPLDSYNEQFF
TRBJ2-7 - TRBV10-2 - TGCGCCAGCAGTGGGGAGCGAGGGCTCGAGCAGTACTTC CASSGERGLEQYF
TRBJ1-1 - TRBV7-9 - TGTGCCAGCAGCTTATCCGGACAGACGAACACTGAAGCTTTCTTT CASSLSGQTNTEAFF
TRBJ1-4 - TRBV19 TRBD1 TGTGCCAGTAGTATGGCCGGACAGGGCGGTTTTACCTATGAAAAACTGTTTTTT CASSMAGQGGFTYEKLFF
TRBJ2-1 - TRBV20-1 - TGCAGTGCTAGTGGTAACATCGGCGGAAATGAGCAGTTCTTC CSASGNIGGNEQFF
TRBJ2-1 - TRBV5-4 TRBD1 TGTGCCAGCAGCCCACCATGGGACAGGGTGGCGAATGAGCAGTTCTTC CASSPPWDRVANEQFF
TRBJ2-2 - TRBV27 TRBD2 TGTGCCAGCAGTTTATACCAGCGGGGCCTCTCGAACACCGGGGAGCTGTTTTTT CASSLYQRGLSNTGELFF
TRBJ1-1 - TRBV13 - TGTGCCAGCAGCTTCTTAGGCAGGCCTGAAGCTTTCTTT CASSFLGRPEAFF
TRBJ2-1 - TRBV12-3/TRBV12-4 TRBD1 TGTGCCAGCAGCCTCCCGGGACAGGGATTTTTTTTCTTC CASSLPGQGFFFF
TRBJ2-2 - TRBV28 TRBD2 TGTGCCAGCGGTAGCGGGAGCGGCACCGGGGAGCTGTTTTTT CASGSGSGTGELFF
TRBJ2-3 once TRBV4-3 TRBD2 TGCGCCAGCAACTCCGGGACTAGGGGAGATACGCAGTATTTT CASNSGTRGDTQYF
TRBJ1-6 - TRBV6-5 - TGTGCCAGCAGTTACTCGGGCGGAGGGGATAATTCACCCCTCCACTTT CASSYSGGGDNSPLHF
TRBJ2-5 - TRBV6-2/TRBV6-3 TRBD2 TGTGCCAGCAGCCTACTAGCGGAAAACCAAGAGACCCAGTACTTC CASSLLAENQETQYF
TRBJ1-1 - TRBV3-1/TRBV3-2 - TGTGCCAGCAGCCCAACATCCTCCGGGGTCCGCGGGGCTGAAGCTTTCTTT CASSPTSSGVRGAEAFF
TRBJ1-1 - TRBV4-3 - TGCGCCAGCACGATGGACAGCTCGAACACTGAAGCTTTCTTT CASTMDSSNTEAFF
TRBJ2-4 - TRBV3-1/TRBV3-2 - TGTGCCAGCAGCCCTCGGGACTCCCGGAATGGCATTCAGTACTTC CASSPRDSRNGIQYF
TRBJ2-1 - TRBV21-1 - TGTGCCAGCAGCAAAAAACTAGAGGATGAGCAGTTCTTC CASSKKLEDEQFF
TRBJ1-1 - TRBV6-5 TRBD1 TGTGCCAGCACTCCGACAGGGGCCATGAACACTGAAGCTTTCTTT CASTPTGAMNTEAFF
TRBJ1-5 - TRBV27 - TGTGCCAGCAGTTTGAATCAGTACCAGCCCCAGCATTTT CASSLNQYQPQHF
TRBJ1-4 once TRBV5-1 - TGCGCCAGCAGCTTGGACAGTCGAGGGACTAATGAAAAACTGTTTTTT CASSLDSRGTNEKLFF
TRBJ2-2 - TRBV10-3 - TGTGCCATCAGTGAAATGCTGGCGGGAAACACCGGGGAGCTGTTTTTT CAISEMLAGNTGELFF
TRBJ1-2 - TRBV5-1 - TGCGCCAGCAGCTTGGAGCAGGGGTCCAATGGCTACACCTTC CASSLEQGSNGYTF
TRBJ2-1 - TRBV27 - TGTGCCAGCAGTCAGGGGAGCTCCTACAATGAGCAGTTCTTC CASSQGSSYNEQFF
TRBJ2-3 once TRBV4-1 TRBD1 TGCGCCAGCAGGCTAGGGGGACAGGGGTCTGGAGATACGCAGTATTTT CASRLGGQGSGDTQYF
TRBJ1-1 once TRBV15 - TGTGCCACCAGCAGAGATGGGGGGTTGGTGGCTGAAGCTTTCTTT CATSRDGGLVAEAFF
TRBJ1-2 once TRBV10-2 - TGCGCCAGCGCAGGGGCGCGTGGCTACACCTTC CASAGARGYTF
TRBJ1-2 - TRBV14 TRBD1 TGTGCCAGCAGCCAAGGAGGCAGGGACAGGGGAGGCTACACCTTC CASSQGGRDRGGYTF
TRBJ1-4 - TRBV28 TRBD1 TGTGCCAGCAGTTTCCCATTCCAGGGGGCAGATAATGAAAAACTGTTTTTT CASSFPFQGADNEKLFF
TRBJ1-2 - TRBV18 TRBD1 TGTGCCAGCTCACCCGGCCCGCAGGGGGCTGGCTACACCTTC CASSPGPQGAGYTF
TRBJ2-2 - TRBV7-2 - TGTGCCAGCAGCTCCGCTAGAGGTCCCCCCACGCTCGGGGAGCTGTTTTTT CASSSARGPPTLGELFF
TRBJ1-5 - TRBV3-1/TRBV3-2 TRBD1 TGTGCCAGCAGCCAGGGACCCACAGGGGAACAGCCCCAGCATTTT CASSQGPTGEQPQHF
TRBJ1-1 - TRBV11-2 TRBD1 TGTGCCAGCGGATGGACAGGGGGTACCACTGAAGCTTTCTTT CASGWTGGTTEAFF
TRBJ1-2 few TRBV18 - TGTGCCAGCTCCTCCGACAGGACTTCTAACTATGGCTACACCTTC CASSSDRTSNYGYTF
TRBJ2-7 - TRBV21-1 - TGTGCCAGCAGTCGGACAAAAAGATTTCCCTACGAGCAGTACTTC CASSRTKRFPYEQYF
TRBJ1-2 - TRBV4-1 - TGCGCCAGCAGCCAAACTTCTCTGGACAGCTACTATGGCTACACCTTC CASSQTSLDSYYGYTF
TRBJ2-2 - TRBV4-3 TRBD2 TGCGCCAGCAGCCAAGAGCGGCCGGGACTAGCGGGAACCGGGGAGCTGTTTTTT CASSQERPGLAGTGELFF
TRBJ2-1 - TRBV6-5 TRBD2 TGTGCCAGCAGTTCCGGACTAGCGGGAGCCTACAATGAGCAGTTCTTC CASSSGLAGAYNEQFF
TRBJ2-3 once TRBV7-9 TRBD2 TGTGCCAGCAGCGAATCTAGCGGGATCACAGATACGCAGTATTTT CASSESSGITDTQYF
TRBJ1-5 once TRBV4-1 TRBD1 TGCGCCAGCAGCCAAACAGGGGCCAATCAGCCCCAGCATTTT CASSQTGANQPQHF
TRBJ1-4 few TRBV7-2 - TGTGCCAGCAGCCCCAGGGTAGGGGCCCGTCGTCAAAATGAAAAACTGTTTTTT CASSPRVGARRQNEKLFF
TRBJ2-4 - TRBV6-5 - TGTGCCAGCAGTCCCTTGAGAGGGGCCAAAAACATTCAGTACTTC CASSPLRGAKNIQYF
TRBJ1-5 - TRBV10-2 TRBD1 TGCGCCAGCAGTGCGGTAGGGGGCCATCAGCCCCAGCATTTT CASSAVGGHQPQHF
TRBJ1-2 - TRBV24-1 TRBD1 TGTGCCACCAGTGACGAAAACAGGGGGCTCTATGGCTACACCTTC CATSDENRGLYGYTF
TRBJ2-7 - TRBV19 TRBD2 TGTGCCAGTAAGGAATCGCTCGGGAGGGGCGAGCAGTACTTC CASKESLGRGEQYF
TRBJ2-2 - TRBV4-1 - TGCGCCAGCAGCCAAGATCAGGTCTACACCGGGGAGCTGTTTTTT CASSQDQVYTGELFF
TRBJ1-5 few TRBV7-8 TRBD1 TGTGCCAGCAGCCTGACAGGGCTCCCTTGGAATCAGCCCCAGCATTTT CASSLTGLPWNQPQHF